This TCR beta chain derives from a study of CD8 T cells in ankylosing spondylitis. Trimming left V 0 bases short and J 14 bases short, with 15 bases between. This CDR3 spans 13 amino acids. Germline values: CDR1 SGHRS, CDR2 YFSETQ. This clonotype was observed many times. One entry per CDR3 protein, called by TCRdb with MiXCR from the 5' RACE reads. The table has some 220,000 distinct CDR3 sequences, 8% to 10% seen once. The J gene is TRBJ2-1, the V gene TRBV5-1; tentative D call: TRBD2 (6 bases). The specimen sequenced was blood, either unsorted or a sorted T cell fraction (not recorded which). The origin of this receptor is a female donor with ankylosing spondylitis or in good health (not recorded which). The CDR3 nucleotides read TGCGCCAGCAGCTTGGCGCCTAGGAGGGAGGAGTTCTTC. It is translated as CASSLAPRREEFF.